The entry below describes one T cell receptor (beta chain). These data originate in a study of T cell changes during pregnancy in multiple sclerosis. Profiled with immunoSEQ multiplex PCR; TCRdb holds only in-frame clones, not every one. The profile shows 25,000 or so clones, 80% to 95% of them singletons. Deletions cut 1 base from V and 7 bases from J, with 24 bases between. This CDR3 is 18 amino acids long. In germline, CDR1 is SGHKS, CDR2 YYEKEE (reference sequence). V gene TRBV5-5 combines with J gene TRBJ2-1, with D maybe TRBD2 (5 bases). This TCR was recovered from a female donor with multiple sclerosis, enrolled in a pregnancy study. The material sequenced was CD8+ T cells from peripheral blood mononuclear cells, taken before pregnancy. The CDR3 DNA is TGTGCCAGCAGCTTGTTTTCCTTTGAGGGAAGATTAGGGAATGAGCAGTTCTTC. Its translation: CASSLFSFEGRLGNEQFF. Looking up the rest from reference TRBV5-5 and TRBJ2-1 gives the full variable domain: DAGVTQSPTHLIKTRGQQVTLRCSPISGHKSVSWYQQVLGQGPQFIFQYYEKEERGRGNFPDRFSARQFPNYSSELNVNALLLGDSALYLCASSLFSFEGRLGNEQFFGPGTRLTVL.